This T cell receptor (beta chain) was documented in a study of human T cells and chemical hapten exposure. Germline V lookup: CDR1 SNHLY, CDR2 FYNNEI. The CDR3 contains 14 residues. V dropped 1 base and J dropped 7 bases, with 13 bases sitting between them. One entry per CDR3 protein, called by TCRdb with MiXCR from the RACE reads. In the table there are roughly 250,000 distinct CDR3 sequences, about 8.6% of which are singletons. The sample's time point: pre-sensitization, week 0. Stated treatment: therapeutic diphenylcyclopropenone sensitization with weekly scalp DPC. The rearrangement uses TRBV2 and TRBJ1-1; D is possibly TRBD1 (6 bases). Sequenced material: whole blood, taken in connection with sensitization to the hapten diphenylcyclopropenone (DPC). This clonotype was obtained from a woman aged 40 to 50 with alopecia areata. Some clones in this sample may be carry-over from other donors' samples. The CDR3 DNA reads TGTGCCAGCAGTGAAGGGGCAGGGGCCCGTGAAGCTTTCTTT. It is translated as CASSEGAGAREAFF.